This T cell receptor beta chain emerged from a study of T cell responses to AZD1222 COVID-19 vaccine. Study-level information: Whether given at about 4 or about 12 weeks, second doses were pooled.

Findings of the study overall: Among vaccine-associated CD4 TCRs, coverage spanned spike, with dominance at 160-218 and 743-854. Among the donors, most were white British and more were female, and clonal diversity was possibly underestimated.

V was pared by 8 bases and J by 8 bases, with 14 bases between. The length of the CDR3 is 12 residues. The germline gives CDR1 MNHEY, CDR2 SMNVEV (reference sequence). As concerns this clone: The antigen is not known.

Method: immunoSEQ multiplex PCR; TCRdb's copy keeps in-frame clones and lacks some. The sample records about 73,000 clones, roughly 88% being singletons. V usage is TRBV27 and J usage is TRBJ2-3, with D perhaps being TRBD1 or TRBD2 (5 bases each). The material sequenced was peripheral blood, taken on day 0 of AZD1222 vaccination. The TCR comes from an adult in good health. As DNA, the CDR3 is TGTGCCAGCGGCTGGGGGTTCGGTACGCAGTATTTT. Translating it yields CASGWGFGTQYF.